A single sample gave rise to the 25 T cell receptor beta chains below, sequenced in a study of T cell repertoires in cytomegalovirus infection. TCRdb reprocessed the reads via MiXCR and lists one record per CDR3 protein. The sample shows roughly 250,000 distinct CDR3 sequences, around 12% of them seen only once. The source material was PBMCs. The receptors derive from a human donor in good health (CMV status not recorded). Some clones in this sample may be carry-over from other donors' samples.

This clonotype was seen repeatedly, ten times or more. The chain has TRBV19 and TRBJ1-5; the D is unclear. Trimming stripped 5 bases from V and 9 bases from J, with 14 bases between. This CDR3 region has 13 residues. Germline values: CDR1 LNHDA, CDR2 SQIVND (reference sequence). CDR3 sequence (DNA): TGTGCCAGTAGTCCGGGGTCCCTCGGGCCCCAGCATTTT. Its translation is CASSPGSLGPQHF.

This clonotype was picked up many times. The chain recombines TRBV7-2 with TRBJ2-5; D is perhaps TRBD1 (5 bases). Germline assignment: CDR1 SGHTA and CDR2 FQGNSA. This CDR3 has 14 residues. V was cut by 4 bases and J by 0 bases, with 9 bases left in between. The CDR3: CASSSDSNQETQYF. CDR3 nucleotides: TGTGCCAGCAGCTCCGACAGTAACCAAGAGACCCAGTACTTC.

This clonotype was counted at least ten times. The CDR3 protein is CSASVGSGDTQYF. CDR3 DNA sequence: TGCAGTGCTAGTGTCGGGAGTGGAGATACGCAGTATTTT. The rearrangement links TRBV20-1 to TRBJ2-3, with D possibly matching TRBD2 (6 bases). CDR1 DFQATT and CDR2 SNEGSKA come from the germline V gene (reference sequence). V lost 3 bases and J 5 bases, leaving 12 bases between the germline ends. CDR3 length equals 13 residues.

The rearrangement joins TRBV30 to TRBJ2-3, with 7 bases aligning to TRBD1. Germline V CDR1 and CDR2: GTSNPN, SVGIG (reference sequence). CDR3 length: 14 amino acids. V shed 4 bases, J shed 2 bases, and the junction held 6 bases outside the gene matches. CDR3 DNA: TGTGCCTGGAACAGGGGCGGACTCACAGATACGCAGTATTTT. As protein: CAWNRGGLTDTQYF.

The V gene is TRBV29-1, the J gene TRBJ1-1, with unresolved D. Germline V lookup: CDR1 SQVTM, CDR2 ANQGSEA. V lost 6 bases and J lost 5, with 16 bases in between. The CDR3 length is 13 residues. The CDR3 sequence: CSVPREQRTEAFF. The CDR3 DNA is TGCAGCGTACCCCGGGAGCAGAGGACTGAAGCTTTCTTT.

This clonotype was seen more than once but under ten times. Here the CDR3 DNA reads TGTGCCAGCAGCCAAGATTGGGACAAAACCGAGGGGGGAAAAGAGACCCAGTACTTC. The encoded protein is CASSQDWDKTEGGKETQYF. The chain links TRBV3-1 to TRBJ2-5; D may be TRBD1 or TRBD2 (6 bases each). The germline gives CDR1 LGHDT, CDR2 YNNKEL (reference sequence). Between the trimmed V and J ends, which lost 0 bases and 3 bases, there was a span of 23 bases. The CDR3 spans 19 residues.

This clonotype was observed many times. The chain recombines TRBV28 with TRBJ1-1, with D uncertain. CDR3 length: 14 amino acids. The V and J ends lost 3 bases and 1 base respectively, with 9 bases between them. Looked up from germline, CDR1 is MDHEN and CDR2 is SYDVKM. The CDR3 nucleotides are TGTGCCAGCAGTTTGGCAGACTGGAACACTGAAGCTTTCTTT. Its protein is CASSLADWNTEAFF.

The CDR3 spells CASSPREGGGNIQYF. As DNA, the CDR3 is TGTGCCAGCAGCCCCCGAGAGGGGGGCGGGAACATTCAGTACTTC. This chain uses TRBV5-6 with TRBJ2-4, with D possibly called TRBD1 or TRBD2 (6 bases each). The CDR3 runs 15 residues. V lost 4 bases, J lost 7 bases, and 18 bases lay in between. The germline V gene has CDR1 SGHDT and CDR2 YYEEEE.

This clonotype showed up just a few times. The chain is built from TRBV19 and TRBJ2-7, with D unclear. CDR1 LNHDA and CDR2 SQIVND come from the germline V gene (reference sequence). This CDR3 spans 14 amino acids. V shed 3 bases and J shed 1 base, with 10 bases lying between them. CDR3 nucleotide sequence: TGTGCCAGTAGTATGAGTCTGGAATCCTACGAGCAGTACTTC. It specifies CASSMSLESYEQYF.

This clonotype was detected only a few times. The chain combines TRBV20-1 with TRBJ2-3; D call uncertain. Germline CDR1 is DFQATT and CDR2 is SNEGSKA (reference sequence). The ends were cut back, 2 bases at V and 3 bases at J, with 9 bases in the middle. This CDR3 has 13 residues. Here the CDR3 reads CSARFPGTDTQYF. The CDR3 coding sequence is TGCAGTGCTAGATTTCCAGGAACAGATACGCAGTATTTT.

This clonotype occurred a few times. The gene calls are TRBV20-1 and TRBJ1-6; D perhaps matches TRBD1 (5 bases). Germline V gene lookup returns CDR1 DFQATT and CDR2 SNEGSKA (reference sequence). V was trimmed by 1 base and J by 8 bases, leaving 15 bases between them. CDR3 length equals 15 residues. The CDR3 loop reads CSARGSTWGDSPLHF. The CDR3, as DNA: TGCAGTGCTAGAGGGAGCACTTGGGGGGATTCACCCCTCCACTTT.

This clonotype was seen many times. This chain connects TRBV6-5 to TRBJ2-7; 7 nucleotides agree with TRBD1. The J segment lost 4 bases and the V segment lost 6 bases, leaving 9 bases of the junction unmatched. The CDR3 runs 14 residues. Per germline, CDR1 MNHEY and CDR2 SVGAGI. The CDR3 DNA sequence: TGTGCCAGCAGCCCCGGACAGGTACCTTACGAGCAGTACTTC. Translating it yields CASSPGQVPYEQYF.

In its sample, this clonotype was seen many times. The chain couples TRBV7-2 to TRBJ2-5, with 10 nucleotides matching TRBD1. CDR1 is SGHTA, CDR2 FQGNSA, per germline. The J segment lost 5 bases and the V segment lost 4 bases, leaving 10 bases of the junction unmatched. CDR3 size: 16 residues. DNA for the CDR3: TGTGCCAGCAGCTCACGACCCGGGACAGGGGAGGAGACCCAGTACTTC. This encodes CASSSRPGTGEETQYF.

This clonotype was counted a few times. The CDR3 loop is CSVEGDWGADTQYF. The CDR3 region has the DNA TGCAGCGTTGAGGGGGACTGGGGGGCAGATACGCAGTATTTT. The J gene is TRBJ2-3, the V gene TRBV29-1, with D perhaps TRBD2 (6 bases). The CDR3 has 14 amino acids. The V and J ends lost 3 bases and 4 bases respectively, with 14 bases between them. Germline CDR1 and CDR2: SQVTM and ANQGSEA.

This clonotype was recorded a few times. The chain couples TRBV19 to TRBJ1-1; no definite D call. CDR1 LNHDA and CDR2 SQIVND come from the germline V gene (reference sequence). V lost 6 bases, J lost 5 bases, and 13 bases lay in between. The CDR3 loop spans 13 amino acids. CDR3 region: CASSSLRDTEAFF. The CDR3 nucleotides are TGTGCCAGTAGCAGCCTGAGGGATACTGAAGCTTTCTTT.

The chain employs TRBV19 and TRBJ2-1, with a weak D call TRBD1 (6 bases). The CDR3 sequence is 16 residues long. V was pared by 3 bases and J by 0 bases, with 12 bases between. Germline V lookup: CDR1 LNHDA, CDR2 SQIVND (reference sequence). CDR3 residues: CASSMRQVGSYNEQFF. Written as DNA, the CDR3 is TGTGCCAGTAGTATGCGACAGGTGGGCTCCTACAATGAGCAGTTCTTC.

This clonotype occurred many times. The chain couples TRBV7-9 to TRBJ2-3; D not certain. The V end lost 1 base, the J end lost 3 bases, and 8 bases lay between the germline ends. The CDR3 extends over 14 amino acids. The germline V gene encodes CDR1 SEHNR and CDR2 FQNEAQ (reference sequence). The chain's CDR3 is CASSLVATTDTQYF. The CDR3, as DNA: TGTGCCAGCAGCTTAGTGGCGACGACAGATACGCAGTATTTT.

Ten or more counts support this clonotype. CDR3 nucleotides: TGTGCCAGCAGCTTAGTGCCGGGGGATACGCAGTATTTT. This translates into CASSLVPGDTQYF. This chain uses TRBV7-2 with TRBJ2-3; D is perhaps TRBD2 (5 bases). The CDR3 covers 13 residues. Trimming took off 1 base at V and 6 bases at J, with 8 bases between the two ends. Germline lookup yields CDR1 SGHTA and CDR2 FQGNSA.

This clonotype was counted many times. This chain links TRBV25-1 with TRBJ1-3; no definite D call. Trimming removed 4 bases from V and 0 bases from J, with 13 bases in between. The CDR3 loop spans 16 amino acids. CDR1 MGHDK and CDR2 SYGVNS come from the germline V gene. This CDR3 is CASSATDRSSGNTIYF. The CDR3, as DNA: TGTGCCAGCAGTGCAACCGACCGGAGCTCTGGAAACACCATATATTTT.

This clonotype was detected many times. The chain carries TRBV7-2 and TRBJ2-7; tentatively, D is TRBD2 (5 bases). The V end lost 1 base, the J end lost 5 bases, and 21 bases lay between the germline ends. The CDR3 totals 17 residues. Germline assignment: CDR1 SGHTA and CDR2 FQGNSA. The CDR3 sequence: CASSLVFVREMIHEQYF. CDR3 sequence (DNA): TGTGCCAGCAGCTTAGTGTTTGTGAGGGAGATGATTCACGAGCAGTACTTC. The whole variable domain, filled in from reference TRBV7-2 and TRBJ2-7, reads GAGVSQSPSNKVTEKGKDVELRCDPISGHTALYWYRQSLGQGLEFLIYFQGNSAPDKSGLPSDRFSAERTGGSVSTLTIQRTQQEDSAVYLCASSLVFVREMIHEQYFGPGTRLTVT.

This clonotype is termed medium-sized. The V and J genes are TRBV7-2 and TRBJ2-3, with D maybe TRBD2 (6 bases). Germline V gene sequence: CDR1 SGHTA, CDR2 FQGNSA. Trimming took 5 bases from V and 1 from J, leaving 10 bases between them. This CDR3 region has 14 residues. The CDR3 spells CASSRLVGTDTQYF. CDR3 DNA: TGTGCCAGCAGCCGACTAGTGGGCACAGATACGCAGTATTTT.

This clonotype showed up many times. The J gene is TRBJ1-2, the V gene TRBV3-1, with D possibly TRBD1 on 6 matching bases. V dropped 0 bases and J dropped 6 bases, with 11 bases sitting between them. Germline-derived CDR1 and CDR2 are LGHDT and YNNKEL (reference sequence). The CDR3 runs to 14 residues. CDR3 nucleotide sequence: TGTGCCAGCAGCCAAGACACAGGGTTACATGGCTACACCTTC. It yields the protein CASSQDTGLHGYTF.

At least ten counts were recorded for this clonotype. The rearrangement links TRBV7-2 to TRBJ1-2, with 8 bases matching TRBD1. Germline V gene lookup returns CDR1 SGHTA and CDR2 FQGNSA. The CDR3 is made up of 14 amino acids. The V segment lost 6 bases and the J segment 8 bases; nucleotides outside the gene matches: 11. The DNA for the CDR3 is TGTGCCAGCAGTCTCAGGCAGGGGGCGCAGGGCTACACCTTC. It translates to CASSLRQGAQGYTF.

In this sample, this clonotype turned up many times. The DNA for the CDR3 is TGTGCCAGCTCCACGGGGGGGTTCGGCGGAAACACCATATATTTT. This gives the protein CASSTGGFGGNTIYF. The rearrangement joins TRBV7-2 to TRBJ1-3; a possible D gene is TRBD1 (5 bases). This CDR3 is built from 15 residues. The V gene lost 8 bases and the J gene lost 4 bases, with 18 bases spanning the gap. Germline CDR1 SGHTA, CDR2 FQGNSA.

This clonotype was recorded a few times. The V call is TRBV12-3 or TRBV12-4, the J call TRBJ2-7, with D possibly TRBD1 on 6 matching bases. There are 15 residues in the CDR3. V lost 4 bases, J lost 3 bases, and 16 bases lay in between. The CDR3 sequence is CASSSSGHEGYEQYF. The CDR3 DNA reads as TGTGCCAGCAGTTCCTCGGGACATGAGGGCTACGAGCAGTACTTC.